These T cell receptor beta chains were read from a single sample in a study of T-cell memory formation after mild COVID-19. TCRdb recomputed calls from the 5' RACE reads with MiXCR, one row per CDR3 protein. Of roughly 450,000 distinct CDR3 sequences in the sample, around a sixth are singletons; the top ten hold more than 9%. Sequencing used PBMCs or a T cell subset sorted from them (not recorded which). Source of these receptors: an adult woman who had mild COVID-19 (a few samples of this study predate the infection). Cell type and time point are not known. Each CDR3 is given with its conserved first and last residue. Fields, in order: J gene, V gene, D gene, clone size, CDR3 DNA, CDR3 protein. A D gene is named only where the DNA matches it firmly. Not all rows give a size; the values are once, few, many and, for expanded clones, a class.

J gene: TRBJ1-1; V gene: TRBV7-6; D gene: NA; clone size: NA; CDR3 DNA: TGTGCCAGCAGCTTAGGGACCGCCACGATTAGGACTGAAGCTTTCTTT; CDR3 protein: CASSLGTATIRTEAFF
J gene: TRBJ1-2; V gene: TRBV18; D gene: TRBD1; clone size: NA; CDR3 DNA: TGTGCCAGCTCACCGACAGGGCTGTATGGCTACACCTTC; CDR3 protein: CASSPTGLYGYTF
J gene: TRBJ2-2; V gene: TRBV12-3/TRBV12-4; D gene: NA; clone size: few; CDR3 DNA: TGTGCCAGCAGTTTCACCTTCGGGGAGCTGTTTTTT; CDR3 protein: CASSFTFGELFF
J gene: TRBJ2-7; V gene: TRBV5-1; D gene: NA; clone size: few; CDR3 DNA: TGCGCCAGCAGCAGATCAGACTCCTACGAGCAGTACTTC; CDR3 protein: CASSRSDSYEQYF
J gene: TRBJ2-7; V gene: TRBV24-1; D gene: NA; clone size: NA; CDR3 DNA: TGTGCCACCAGTGATGTCCGGGGCGAGCAGTACTTC; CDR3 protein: CATSDVRGEQYF
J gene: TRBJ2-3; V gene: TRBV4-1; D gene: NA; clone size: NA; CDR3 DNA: TGCGCCAGCTCGAGGGGGGGAAGTTTGGATACGCAGTATTTT; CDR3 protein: CASSRGGSLDTQYF
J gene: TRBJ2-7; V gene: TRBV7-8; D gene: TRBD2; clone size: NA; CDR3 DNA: TGTGCCAGCAGGGTTGCCGGGACTAGCGGGAGGGCCGACGAGCAGTACTTC; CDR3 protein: CASRVAGTSGRADEQYF
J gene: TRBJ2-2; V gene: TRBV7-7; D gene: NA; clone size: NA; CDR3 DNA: TGTGCCAGCAGCTTAGTGGTGGGGCACGGGGAGCTGTTTTTT; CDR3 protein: CASSLVVGHGELFF
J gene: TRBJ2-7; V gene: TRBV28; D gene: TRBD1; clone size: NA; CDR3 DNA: TGTGCCAGCATCTCCCGGAGGGGACAGGGTTACGAGCAGTACTTC; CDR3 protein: CASISRRGQGYEQYF
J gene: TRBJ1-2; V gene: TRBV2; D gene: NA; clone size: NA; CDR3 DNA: TGTGCCAGCAGAGGGGGTCATGAAGGCTACACCTTC; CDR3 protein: CASRGGHEGYTF
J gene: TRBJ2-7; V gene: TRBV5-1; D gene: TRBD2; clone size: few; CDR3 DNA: TGCGCCAGCAGCAAACTAGCGGGAGCCCCCTACGAGCAGTACTTC; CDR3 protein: CASSKLAGAPYEQYF
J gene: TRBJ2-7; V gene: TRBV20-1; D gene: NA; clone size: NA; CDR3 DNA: TGCAGTGCTAGAGATCAGCACCGGACACTTTCCTACGAGCAGTACTTC; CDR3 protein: CSARDQHRTLSYEQYF
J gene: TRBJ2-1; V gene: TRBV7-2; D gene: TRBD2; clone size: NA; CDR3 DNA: TGTGCCAGCAGCTTAGGGCCCCGGGGGGGCCAATCCTACAATGAGCAGTTCTTC; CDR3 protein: CASSLGPRGGQSYNEQFF
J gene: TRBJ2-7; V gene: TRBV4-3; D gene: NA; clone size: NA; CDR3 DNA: TGCGCCAGCAGCGAAGGGGTTTCCTACGAGCAGTACTTC; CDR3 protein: CASSEGVSYEQYF
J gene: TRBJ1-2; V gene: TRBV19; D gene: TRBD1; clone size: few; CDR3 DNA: TGTGCCAGTAGCTCATCGGGGACAGGTGCGACCCACTACACCTTC; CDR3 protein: CASSSSGTGATHYTF
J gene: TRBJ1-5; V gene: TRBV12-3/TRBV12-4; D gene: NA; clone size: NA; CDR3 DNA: TGTGCCAGCAGTTCACATTCGGCTCAGCCCCAGCATTTT; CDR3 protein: CASSSHSAQPQHF
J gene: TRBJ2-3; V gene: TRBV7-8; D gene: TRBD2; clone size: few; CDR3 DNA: TGTGCCAGCAGCTTCGGACTAGCGGGGCAGGGGGATACGCAGTATTTT; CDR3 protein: CASSFGLAGQGDTQYF
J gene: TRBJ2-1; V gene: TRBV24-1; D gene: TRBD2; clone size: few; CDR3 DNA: TGTGCCACCAGTGGCGGGGGACTAGCTGAGTTCTTC; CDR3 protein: CATSGGGLAEFF
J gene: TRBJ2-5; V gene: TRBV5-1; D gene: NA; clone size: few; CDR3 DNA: TGCGCCAGCAGCTTGGTTACCCTGACGGAGACCCAGTACTTC; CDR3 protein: CASSLVTLTETQYF
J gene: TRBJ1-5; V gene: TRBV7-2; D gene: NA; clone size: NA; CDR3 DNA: TGTGCCAGCAGTTCTGGAGGGGGGTGGCAGCCCCAGCATTTT; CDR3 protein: CASSSGGGWQPQHF
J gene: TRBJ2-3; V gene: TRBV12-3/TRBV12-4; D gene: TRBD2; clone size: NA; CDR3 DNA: TGTGCCAGCAGTCCCCGGCAAAAGACTAGCGGCACAGATACGCAGTATTTT; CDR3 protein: CASSPRQKTSGTDTQYF
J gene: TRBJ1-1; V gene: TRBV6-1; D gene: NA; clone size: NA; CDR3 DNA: TGTGCCAGCAGTGAAGGGCCGTTACTTGAAGCTTTCTTT; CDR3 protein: CASSEGPLLEAFF
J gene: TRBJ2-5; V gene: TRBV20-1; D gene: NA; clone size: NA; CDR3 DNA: TGCAGTGCTAGACAGGGGTCGGAGACCCAGTACTTC; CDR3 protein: CSARQGSETQYF
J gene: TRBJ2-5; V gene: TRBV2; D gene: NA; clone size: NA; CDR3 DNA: TGTGCCAGCAATCCGGGCCAAGAGACCCAGTACTTC; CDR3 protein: CASNPGQETQYF
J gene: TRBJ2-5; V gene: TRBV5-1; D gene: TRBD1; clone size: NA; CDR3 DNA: TGCGCCAGCAGCGTGAACCTACTGACAGGGTGGGAGACCCAGTACTTC; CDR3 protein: CASSVNLLTGWETQYF
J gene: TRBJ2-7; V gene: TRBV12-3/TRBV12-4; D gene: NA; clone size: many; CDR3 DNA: TGTGCCAGCAGCTCAACCCCCGGAGTCGGGCAGTACTTC; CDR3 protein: CASSSTPGVGQYF
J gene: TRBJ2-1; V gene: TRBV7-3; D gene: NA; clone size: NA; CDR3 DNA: TGTGCCAGCAGCCTTGGGATTTTAGGATACAATGAGCAGTTCTTC; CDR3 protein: CASSLGILGYNEQFF
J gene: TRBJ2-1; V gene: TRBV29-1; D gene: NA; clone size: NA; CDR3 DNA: TGCAGCGTTGGCCGCGAGCGGGTAAGCTCCTACAATGAGCAGTTCTTC; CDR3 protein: CSVGRERVSSYNEQFF
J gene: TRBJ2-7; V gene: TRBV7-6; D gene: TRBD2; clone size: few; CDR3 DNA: TGTGCCAGCAGCTTAGCATCGCCTAGCGGGAGGCGCCCGGGGTACTACGAGCAGTACTTC; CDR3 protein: CASSLASPSGRRPGYYEQYF
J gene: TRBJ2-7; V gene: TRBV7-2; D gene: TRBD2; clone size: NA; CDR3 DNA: TGTGCCAGCAGCGGGGGACTAGCGGGAGGTCCCTCCTACGAGCAGTACTTC; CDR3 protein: CASSGGLAGGPSYEQYF
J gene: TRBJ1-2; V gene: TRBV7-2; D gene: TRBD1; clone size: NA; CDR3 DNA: TGTGCCAGCAGTCCTCACGTGACAGGGGAGGGGTTATACACCTTC; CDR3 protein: CASSPHVTGEGLYTF
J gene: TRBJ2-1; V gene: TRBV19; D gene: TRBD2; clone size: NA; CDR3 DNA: TGTGCCAGTAGTATTTCACCACGGGAGGGCCGGAATGAGCAGTTCTTC; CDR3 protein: CASSISPREGRNEQFF
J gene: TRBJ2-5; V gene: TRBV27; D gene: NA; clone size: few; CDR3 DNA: TGTGCCAGCAGTCCACAGGGTGGGTGGGAGACCCAGTACTTC; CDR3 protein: CASSPQGGWETQYF
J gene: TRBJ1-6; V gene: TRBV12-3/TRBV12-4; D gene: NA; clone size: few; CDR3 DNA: TGTGCCAGCAGTGGACATCAGGGGCGGGTTTCACCCCTCCACTTT; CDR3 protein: CASSGHQGRVSPLHF
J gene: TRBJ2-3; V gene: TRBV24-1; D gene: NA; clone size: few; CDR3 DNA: TGTGCCACCAGTGATACTAGCACAGATACGCAGTATTTT; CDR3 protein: CATSDTSTDTQYF
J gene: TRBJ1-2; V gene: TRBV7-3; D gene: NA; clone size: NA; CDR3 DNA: TGTGCCAGCAGCTTTGGAGAGGGGGATGGCTACACCTTC; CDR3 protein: CASSFGEGDGYTF
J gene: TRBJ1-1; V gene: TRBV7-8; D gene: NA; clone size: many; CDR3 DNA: TGTGCCAGCAGCCCCCGGCACATTGGCACTGAAGCTTTCTTT; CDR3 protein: CASSPRHIGTEAFF
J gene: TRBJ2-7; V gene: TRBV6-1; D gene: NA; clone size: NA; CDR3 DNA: TGTGCCAGCAGTGGATGGACAGACTACGAGCAGTACTTC; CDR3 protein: CASSGWTDYEQYF
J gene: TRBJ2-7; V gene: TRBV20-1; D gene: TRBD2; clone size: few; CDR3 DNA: TGCAGTGCTAGCCACGGGAGGAGCTCCTACGAGCAGTACTTC; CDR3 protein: CSASHGRSSYEQYF
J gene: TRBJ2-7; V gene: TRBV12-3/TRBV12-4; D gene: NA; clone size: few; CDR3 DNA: TGTGCCAGCAGTTTCTCACCAGGGTGGGGATACGAGCAGTACTTC; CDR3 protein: CASSFSPGWGYEQYF
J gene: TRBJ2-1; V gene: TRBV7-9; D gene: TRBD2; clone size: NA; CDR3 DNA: TGTGCCAGCAGCCCGGCCCATATAGGGCGGGCGCTAGCGGGTAATGAGCAGTTCTTC; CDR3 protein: CASSPAHIGRALAGNEQFF
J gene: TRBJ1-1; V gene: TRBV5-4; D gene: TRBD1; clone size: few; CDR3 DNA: TGTGCCAGCAGCGGTCGACAGGGGACCACTGAAGCTTTCTTT; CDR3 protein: CASSGRQGTTEAFF
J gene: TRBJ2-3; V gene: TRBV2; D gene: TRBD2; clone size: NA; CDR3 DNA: TGTGCCAGCAGTGTTCGCGGGGGGGATATGGATACGCAGTATTTT; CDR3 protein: CASSVRGGDMDTQYF
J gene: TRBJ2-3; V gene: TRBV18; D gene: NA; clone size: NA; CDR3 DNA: TGTGCCAGCTCCCCCGTCGCAACAGGAATCACAGATACGCAGTATTTT; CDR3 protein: CASSPVATGITDTQYF
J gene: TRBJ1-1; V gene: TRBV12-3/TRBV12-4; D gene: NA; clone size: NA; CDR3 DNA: TGTGCCAGCAGTTTAGCGGGGCGCCAGACTGAAGCTTTCTTT; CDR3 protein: CASSLAGRQTEAFF
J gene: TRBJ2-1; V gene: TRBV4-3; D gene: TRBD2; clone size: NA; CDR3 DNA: TGCGCCAGCAGCCAAGCACTAGCGGGAGGCTATGAGCAGTTCTTC; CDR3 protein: CASSQALAGGYEQFF
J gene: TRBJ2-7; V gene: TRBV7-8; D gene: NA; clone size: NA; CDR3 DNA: TGTGCCAGCAGCTTAGAGAGGAACAGGGCGCTCTCCTACGAGCAGTACTTC; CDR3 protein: CASSLERNRALSYEQYF
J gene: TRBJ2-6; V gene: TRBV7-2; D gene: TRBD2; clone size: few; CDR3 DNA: TGTGCCAGCAGCCGGGGGGACTTTGGGGCCAACGTCCTGACTTTC; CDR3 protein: CASSRGDFGANVLTF
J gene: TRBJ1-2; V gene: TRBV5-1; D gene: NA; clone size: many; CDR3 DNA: TGCGCCAGCAGCTCCGAGAACAGTCCCTACACCTTC; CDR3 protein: CASSSENSPYTF
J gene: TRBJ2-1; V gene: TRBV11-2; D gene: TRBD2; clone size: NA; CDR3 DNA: TGTGCCAGCAGCTTAGTACGGACTAGCGGGAGGAGAAATGAGCAGTTCTTC; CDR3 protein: CASSLVRTSGRRNEQFF
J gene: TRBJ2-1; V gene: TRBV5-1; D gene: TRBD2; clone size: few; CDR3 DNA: TGCGCCAGCAGCTTGGTCTCTAGCGGGGGGGCGAGCTCCTACAATGAGCAGTTCTTC; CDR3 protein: CASSLVSSGGASSYNEQFF
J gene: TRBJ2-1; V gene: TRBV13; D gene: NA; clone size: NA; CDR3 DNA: TGTGCCAGCAGCTTAGGCTTAGCCACCTATCGGTACAATGAGCAGTTCTTC; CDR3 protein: CASSLGLATYRYNEQFF
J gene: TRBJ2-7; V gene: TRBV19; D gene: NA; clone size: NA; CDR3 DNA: TGTGCCAGTAGTACATCTAGGTGGTCCTACGAGCAGTACTTC; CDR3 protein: CASSTSRWSYEQYF
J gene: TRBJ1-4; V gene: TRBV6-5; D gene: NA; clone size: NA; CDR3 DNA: TGTGCCAGCAGTTACGGTCTTAATGAAAAACTGTTTTTT; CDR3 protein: CASSYGLNEKLFF